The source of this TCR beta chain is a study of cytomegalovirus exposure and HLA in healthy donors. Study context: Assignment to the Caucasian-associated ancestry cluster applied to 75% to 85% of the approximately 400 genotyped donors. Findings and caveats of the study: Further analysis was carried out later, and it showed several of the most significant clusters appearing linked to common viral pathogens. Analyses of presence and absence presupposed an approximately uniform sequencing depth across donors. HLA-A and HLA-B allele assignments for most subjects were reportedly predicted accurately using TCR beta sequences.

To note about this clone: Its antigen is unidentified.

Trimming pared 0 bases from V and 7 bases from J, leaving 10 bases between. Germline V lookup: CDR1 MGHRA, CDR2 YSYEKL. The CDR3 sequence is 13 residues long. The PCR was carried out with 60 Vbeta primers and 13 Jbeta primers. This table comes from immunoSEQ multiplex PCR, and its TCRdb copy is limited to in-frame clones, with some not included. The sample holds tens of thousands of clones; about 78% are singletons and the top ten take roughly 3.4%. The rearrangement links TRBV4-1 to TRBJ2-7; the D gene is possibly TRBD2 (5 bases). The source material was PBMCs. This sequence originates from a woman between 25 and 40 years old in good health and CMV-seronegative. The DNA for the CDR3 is TGCGCCAGCAGCCAAGAGAGGGTGGGGGAGCAGTACTTC. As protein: CASSQERVGEQYF.